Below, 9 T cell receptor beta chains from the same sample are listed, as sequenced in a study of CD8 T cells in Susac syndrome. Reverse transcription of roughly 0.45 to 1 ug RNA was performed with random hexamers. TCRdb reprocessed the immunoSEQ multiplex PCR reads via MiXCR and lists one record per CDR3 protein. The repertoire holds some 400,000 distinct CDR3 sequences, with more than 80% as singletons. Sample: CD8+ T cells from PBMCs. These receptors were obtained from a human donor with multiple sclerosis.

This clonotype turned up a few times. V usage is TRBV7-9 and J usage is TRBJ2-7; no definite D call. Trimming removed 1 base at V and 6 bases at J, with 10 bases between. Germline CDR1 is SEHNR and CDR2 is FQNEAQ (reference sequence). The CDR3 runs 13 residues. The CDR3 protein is CASSLEGRSEQYF. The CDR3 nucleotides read TGTGCCAGCAGCTTAGAAGGCAGGAGCGAGCAGTACTTC.

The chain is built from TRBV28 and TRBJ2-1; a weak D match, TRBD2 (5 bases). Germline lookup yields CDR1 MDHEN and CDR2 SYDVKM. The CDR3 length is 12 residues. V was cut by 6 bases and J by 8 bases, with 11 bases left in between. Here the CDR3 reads CASSPGVHEQFF. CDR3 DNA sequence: TGTGCCAGCAGCCCCGGGGTCCATGAGCAGTTCTTC.

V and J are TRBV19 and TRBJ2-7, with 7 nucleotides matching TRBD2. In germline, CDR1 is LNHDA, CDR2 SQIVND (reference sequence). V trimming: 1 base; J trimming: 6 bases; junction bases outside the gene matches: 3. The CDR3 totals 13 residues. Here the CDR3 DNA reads TGTGCCAGTAGTATAGGAGCGGGATCCGAGCAGTACTTC. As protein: CASSIGAGSEQYF. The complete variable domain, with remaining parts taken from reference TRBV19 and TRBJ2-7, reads DGGITQSPKYLFRKEGQNVTLSCEQNLNHDAMYWYRQDPGQGLRLIYYSQIVNDFQKGDIAEGYSVSREKKESFPLTVTSAQKNPTAFYLCASSIGAGSEQYFGPGTRLTVT.

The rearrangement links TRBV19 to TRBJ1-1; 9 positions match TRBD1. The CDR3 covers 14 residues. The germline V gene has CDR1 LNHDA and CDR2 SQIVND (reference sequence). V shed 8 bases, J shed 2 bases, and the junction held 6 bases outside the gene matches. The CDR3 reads CASWTGEINTEAFF. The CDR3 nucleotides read TGTGCCAGTTGGACAGGGGAGATTAACACTGAAGCTTTCTTT.

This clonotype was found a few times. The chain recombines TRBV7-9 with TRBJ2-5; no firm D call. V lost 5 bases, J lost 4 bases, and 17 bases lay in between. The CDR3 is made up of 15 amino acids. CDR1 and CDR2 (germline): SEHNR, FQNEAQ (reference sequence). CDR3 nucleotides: TGTGCCAGCAGCCCCCTGAACGCCTTAGGAGAGACCCAGTACTTC. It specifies CASSPLNALGETQYF.

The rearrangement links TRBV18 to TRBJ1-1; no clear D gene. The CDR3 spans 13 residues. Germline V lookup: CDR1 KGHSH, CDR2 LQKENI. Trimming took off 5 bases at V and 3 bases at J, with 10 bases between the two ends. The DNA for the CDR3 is TGTGCCAGCTCAAACGGTGGGGACACTGAAGCTTTCTTT. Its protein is CASSNGGDTEAFF. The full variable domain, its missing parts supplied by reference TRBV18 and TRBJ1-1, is NAGVMQNPRHLVRRRGQEARLRCSPMKGHSHVYWYRQLPEEGLKFMVYLQKENIIDESGMPKERFSAEFPKEGPSILRIQQVVRGDSAAYFCASSNGGDTEAFFGQGTRLTVV.

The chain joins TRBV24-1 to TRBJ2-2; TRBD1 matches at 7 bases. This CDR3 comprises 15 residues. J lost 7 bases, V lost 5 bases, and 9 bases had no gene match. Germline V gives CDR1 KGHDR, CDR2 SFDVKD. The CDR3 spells CATSAGTDYDGELFF. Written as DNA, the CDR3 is TGTGCCACCAGTGCCGGGACAGACTATGACGGGGAGCTGTTTTTT.

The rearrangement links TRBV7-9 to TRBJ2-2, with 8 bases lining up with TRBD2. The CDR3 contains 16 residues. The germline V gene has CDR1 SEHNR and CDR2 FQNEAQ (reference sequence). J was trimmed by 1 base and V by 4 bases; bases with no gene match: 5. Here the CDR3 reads CASSYPRGENTGELFF. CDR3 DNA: TGTGCCAGCAGCTACCCGCGGGGGGAGAACACCGGGGAGCTGTTTTTT. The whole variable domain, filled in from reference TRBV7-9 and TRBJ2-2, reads DTGVSQNPRHKITKRGQNVTFRCDPISEHNRLYWYRQTLGQGPEFLTYFQNEAQLEKSRLLSDRFSAERPKGSFSTLEIQRTEQGDSAMYLCASSYPRGENTGELFFGEGSRLTVL.

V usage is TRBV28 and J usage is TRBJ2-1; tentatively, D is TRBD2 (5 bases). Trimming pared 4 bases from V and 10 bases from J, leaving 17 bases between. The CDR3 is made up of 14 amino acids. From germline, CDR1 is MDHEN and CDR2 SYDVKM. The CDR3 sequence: CASSWEMGTREQFF. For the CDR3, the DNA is TGTGCCAGCAGTTGGGAGATGGGAACAAGGGAGCAGTTCTTC. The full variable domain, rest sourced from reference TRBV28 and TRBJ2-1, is DVKVTQSSRYLVKRTGEKVFLECVQDMDHENMFWYRQDPGLGLRLIYFSYDVKMKEKGDIPEGYSVSREKKERFSLILESASTNQTSMYLCASSWEMGTREQFFGPGTRLTVL.